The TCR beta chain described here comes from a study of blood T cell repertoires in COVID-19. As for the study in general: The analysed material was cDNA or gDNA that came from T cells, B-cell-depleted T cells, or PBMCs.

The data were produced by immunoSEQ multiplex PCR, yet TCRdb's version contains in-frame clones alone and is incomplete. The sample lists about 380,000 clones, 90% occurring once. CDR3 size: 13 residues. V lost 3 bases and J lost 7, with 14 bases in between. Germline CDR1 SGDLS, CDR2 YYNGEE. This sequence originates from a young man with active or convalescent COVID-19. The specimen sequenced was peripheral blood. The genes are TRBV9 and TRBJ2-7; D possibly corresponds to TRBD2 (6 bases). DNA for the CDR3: TGTGCCAGCAGCGGGCCCTCGGGGGTTGAGCAGTACTTC. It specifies CASSGPSGVEQYF.